This TCR beta chain was captured by sequencing in a study of cytomegalovirus exposure and HLA in healthy donors. Regarding the study as a whole: The classifier was said to identify cytomegalovirus status with high specificity and sensitivity. Across donors, most TCRs were seen rarely, yet some public ones were widespread.

About this clone itself: Its specificity is not known.

A multiplex PCR was run with 60 Vbeta primers and 13 Jbeta primers. Generated by immunoSEQ multiplex PCR, the TCRdb table keeps only in-frame clones and is missing some. The data hold some 120,000 clones, with 80% to 90% observed a single time. Germline V lookup: CDR1 SGDLS, CDR2 YYNGEE. Trimming cost V 5 bases and J 3 bases, with 14 bases left between them. The CDR3 totals 14 residues. The sequence was obtained from a woman aged 18-29 years in good health and CMV-seropositive. Sample: PBMCs. The chain couples TRBV9 to TRBJ1-2; D gene uncertain. The CDR3 reads CASSERAGHYGYTF. The CDR3 DNA reads as TGTGCCAGCAGTGAGAGGGCCGGCCACTATGGCTACACCTTC.